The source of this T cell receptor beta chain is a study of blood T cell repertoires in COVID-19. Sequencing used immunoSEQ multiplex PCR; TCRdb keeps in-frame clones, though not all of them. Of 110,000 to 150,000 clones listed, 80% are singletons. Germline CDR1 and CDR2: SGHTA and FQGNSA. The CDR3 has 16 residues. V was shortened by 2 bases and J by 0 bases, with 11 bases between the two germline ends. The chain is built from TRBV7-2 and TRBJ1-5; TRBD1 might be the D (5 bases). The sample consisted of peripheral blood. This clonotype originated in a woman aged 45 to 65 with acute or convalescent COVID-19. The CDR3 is CASSLSVTGSNQPQHF. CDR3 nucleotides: TGTGCCAGCAGCTTAAGCGTTACAGGTAGCAATCAGCCCCAGCATTTT.